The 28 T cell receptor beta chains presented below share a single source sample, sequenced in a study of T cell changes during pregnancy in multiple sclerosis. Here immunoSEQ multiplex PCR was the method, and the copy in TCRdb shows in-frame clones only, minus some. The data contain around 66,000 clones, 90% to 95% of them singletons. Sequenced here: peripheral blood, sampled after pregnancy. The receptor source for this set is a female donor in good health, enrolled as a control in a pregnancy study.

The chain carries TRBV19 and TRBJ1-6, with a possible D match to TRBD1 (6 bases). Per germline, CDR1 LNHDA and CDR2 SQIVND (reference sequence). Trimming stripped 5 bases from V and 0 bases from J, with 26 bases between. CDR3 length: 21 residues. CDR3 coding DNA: TGTGCCAGTAGTCTCCAGGGACACTCAAGAGTGGGCTCCTCCTATAATTCACCCCTCCACTTT. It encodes CASSLQGHSRVGSSYNSPLHF.

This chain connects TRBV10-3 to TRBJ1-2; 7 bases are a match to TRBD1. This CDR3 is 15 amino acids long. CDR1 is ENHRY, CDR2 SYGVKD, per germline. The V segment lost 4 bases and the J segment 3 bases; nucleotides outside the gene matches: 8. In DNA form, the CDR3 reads TGTGCCATCAGTGCGCCCGACAGGGTTGACTATGGCTACACCTTC. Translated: CAISAPDRVDYGYTF.

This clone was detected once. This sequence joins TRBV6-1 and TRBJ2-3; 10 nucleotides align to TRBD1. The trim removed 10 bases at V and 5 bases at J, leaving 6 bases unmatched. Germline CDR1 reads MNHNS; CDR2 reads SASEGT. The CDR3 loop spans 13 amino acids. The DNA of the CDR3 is TGTGCCACCCGGACAGGGGGGGGAGATACGCAGTATTTT. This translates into CATRTGGGDTQYF.

As DNA, the CDR3 is TGTGCCAGCACCCCAACGGGACACCCCCTATACGAGCAGTACTTC. It specifies CASTPTGHPLYEQYF. The chain recombines TRBV7-2 with TRBJ2-7, with a weak D call TRBD1 (6 bases). Trimming took off 7 bases at V and 4 bases at J, with 20 bases between the two ends. The CDR3 length is 15 residues. Germline assignment: CDR1 SGHTA and CDR2 FQGNSA.

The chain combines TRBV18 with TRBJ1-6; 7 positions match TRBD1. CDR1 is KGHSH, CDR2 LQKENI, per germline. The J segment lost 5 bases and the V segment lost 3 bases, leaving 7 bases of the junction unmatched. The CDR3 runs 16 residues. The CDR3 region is CASSPRGGPNNSPLHF. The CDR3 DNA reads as TGTGCCAGCTCACCGCGAGGGGGCCCAAATAATTCACCCCTCCACTTT.

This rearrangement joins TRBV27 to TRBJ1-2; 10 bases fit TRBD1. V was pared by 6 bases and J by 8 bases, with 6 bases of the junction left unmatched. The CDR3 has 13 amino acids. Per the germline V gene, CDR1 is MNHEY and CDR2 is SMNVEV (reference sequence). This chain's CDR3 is CASRGGTGEGYTF. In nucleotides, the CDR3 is TGTGCCAGCAGGGGGGGGACAGGGGAGGGCTACACCTTC.

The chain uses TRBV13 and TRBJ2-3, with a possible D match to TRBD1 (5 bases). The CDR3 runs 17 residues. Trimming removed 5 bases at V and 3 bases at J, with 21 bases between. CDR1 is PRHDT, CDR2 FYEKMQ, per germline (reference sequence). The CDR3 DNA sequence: TGTGCCAGCAGCCTCTCTAGGACACAAACCTGGACAGATACGCAGTATTTT. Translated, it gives CASSLSRTQTWTDTQYF.

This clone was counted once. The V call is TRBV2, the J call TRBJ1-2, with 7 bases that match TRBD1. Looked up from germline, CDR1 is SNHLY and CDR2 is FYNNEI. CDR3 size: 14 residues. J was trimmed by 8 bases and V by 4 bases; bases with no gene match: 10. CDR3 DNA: TGTGCCAGCAGTGGTGACAGGGCCGTAAGGGGCTACACCTTC. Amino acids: CASSGDRAVRGYTF.

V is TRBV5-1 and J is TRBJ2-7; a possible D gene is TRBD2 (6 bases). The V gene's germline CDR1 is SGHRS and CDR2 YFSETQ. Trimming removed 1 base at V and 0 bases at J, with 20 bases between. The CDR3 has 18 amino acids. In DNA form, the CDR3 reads TGCGCCAGCAGCTTGTTATTCCGATCAGCGGGTAGCTCCTACGAGCAGTACTTC. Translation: CASSLLFRSAGSSYEQYF. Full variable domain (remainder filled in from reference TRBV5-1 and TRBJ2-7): KAGVTQTPRYLIKTRGQQVTLSCSPISGHRSVSWYQQTPGQGLQFLFEYFSETQRNKGNFPGRFSGRQFSNSRSEMNVSTLELGDSALYLCASSLLFRSAGSSYEQYFGPGTRLTVT.

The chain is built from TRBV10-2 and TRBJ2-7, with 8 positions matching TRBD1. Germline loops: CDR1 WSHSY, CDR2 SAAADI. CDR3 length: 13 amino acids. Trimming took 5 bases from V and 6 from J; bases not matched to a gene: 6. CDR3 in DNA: TGCGCCAGCAGTCTGGACAGGGCCGGCGAGCAGTACTTC. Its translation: CASSLDRAGEQYF.

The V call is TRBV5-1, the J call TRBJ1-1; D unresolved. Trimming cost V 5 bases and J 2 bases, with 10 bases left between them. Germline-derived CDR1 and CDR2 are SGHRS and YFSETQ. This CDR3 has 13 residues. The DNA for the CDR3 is TGCGCCAGCAGGGAACAGAGAAACACTGAAGCTTTCTTT. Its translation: CASREQRNTEAFF.

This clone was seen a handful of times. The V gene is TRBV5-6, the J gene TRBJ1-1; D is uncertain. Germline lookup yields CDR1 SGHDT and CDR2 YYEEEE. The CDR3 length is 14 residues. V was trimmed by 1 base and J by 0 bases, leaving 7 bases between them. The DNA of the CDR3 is TGTGCCAGCAGCTTGTACAGTGTGAACACTGAAGCTTTCTTT. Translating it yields CASSLYSVNTEAFF.

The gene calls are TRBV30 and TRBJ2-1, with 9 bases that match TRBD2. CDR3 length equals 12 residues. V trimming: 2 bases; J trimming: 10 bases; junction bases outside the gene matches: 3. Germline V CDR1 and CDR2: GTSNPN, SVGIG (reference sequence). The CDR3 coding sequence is TGTGCCTGGAGTAAAGGACTAGCGGAGCAGTTCTTC. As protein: CAWSKGLAEQFF. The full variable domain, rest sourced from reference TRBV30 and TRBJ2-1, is SQTIHQWPATLVQPVGSPLSLECTVEGTSNPNLYWYRQAAGRGLQLLFYSVGIGQISSEVPQNLSASRPQDRQFILSSKKLLLSDSGFYLCAWSKGLAEQFFGPGTRLTVL.

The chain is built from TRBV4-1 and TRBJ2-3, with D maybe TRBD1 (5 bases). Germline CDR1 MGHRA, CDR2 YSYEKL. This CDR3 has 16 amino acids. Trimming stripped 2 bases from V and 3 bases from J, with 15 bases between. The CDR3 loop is CASSQRGETATDTQYF. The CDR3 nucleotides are TGCGCCAGCAGCCAAAGGGGCGAGACCGCGACAGATACGCAGTATTTT.

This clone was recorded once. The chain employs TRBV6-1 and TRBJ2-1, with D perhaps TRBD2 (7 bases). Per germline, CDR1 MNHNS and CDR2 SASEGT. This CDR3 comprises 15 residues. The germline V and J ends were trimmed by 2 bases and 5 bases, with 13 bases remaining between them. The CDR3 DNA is TGTGCCAGCAGTGAATTGCGGGGGCTACACAATGAGCAGTTCTTC. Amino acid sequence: CASSELRGLHNEQFF.

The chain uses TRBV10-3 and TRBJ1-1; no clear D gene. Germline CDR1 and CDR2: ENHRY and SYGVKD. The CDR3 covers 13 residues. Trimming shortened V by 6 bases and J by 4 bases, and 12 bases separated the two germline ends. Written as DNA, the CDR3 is TGTGCCATCAGAGAAGAGGTGAGCACTGAAGCTTTCTTT. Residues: CAIREEVSTEAFF.

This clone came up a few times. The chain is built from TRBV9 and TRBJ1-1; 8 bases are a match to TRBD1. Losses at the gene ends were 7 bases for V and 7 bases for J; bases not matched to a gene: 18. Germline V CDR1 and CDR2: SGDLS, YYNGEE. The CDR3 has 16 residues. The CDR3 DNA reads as TGTGCCAGCGGAATGACAGGGGCGGGCTCCTCGGGTGAAGCTTTCTTT. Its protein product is CASGMTGAGSSGEAFF.

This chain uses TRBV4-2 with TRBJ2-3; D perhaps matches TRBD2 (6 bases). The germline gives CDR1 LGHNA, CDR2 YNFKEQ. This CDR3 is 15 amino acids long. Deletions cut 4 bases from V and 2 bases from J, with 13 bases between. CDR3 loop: CASSPGTPNTDTQYF. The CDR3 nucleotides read TGTGCCAGCAGCCCCGGGACTCCTAACACAGATACGCAGTATTTT.

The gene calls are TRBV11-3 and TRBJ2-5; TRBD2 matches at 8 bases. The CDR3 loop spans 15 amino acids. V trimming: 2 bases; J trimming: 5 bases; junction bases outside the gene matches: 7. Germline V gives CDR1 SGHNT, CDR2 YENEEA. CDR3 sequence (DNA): TGTGCCAGCAGCTTACGGCGGGGGGAGGTGGAGACCCAGTACTTC. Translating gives CASSLRRGEVETQYF.

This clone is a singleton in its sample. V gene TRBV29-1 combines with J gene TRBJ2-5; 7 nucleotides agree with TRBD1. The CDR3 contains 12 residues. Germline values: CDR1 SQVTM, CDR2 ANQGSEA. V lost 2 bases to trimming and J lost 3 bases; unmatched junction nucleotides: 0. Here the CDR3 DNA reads TGCAGCGTTGAAACAGGGGAAGAGACCCAGTACTTC. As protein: CSVETGEETQYF.

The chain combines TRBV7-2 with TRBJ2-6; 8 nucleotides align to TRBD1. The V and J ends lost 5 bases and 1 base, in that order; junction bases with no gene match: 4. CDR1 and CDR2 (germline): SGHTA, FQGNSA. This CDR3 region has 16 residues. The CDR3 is CASSLRTGSGANVLTF. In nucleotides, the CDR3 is TGTGCCAGCAGCCTGCGGACAGGGTCTGGGGCCAACGTCCTGACTTTC. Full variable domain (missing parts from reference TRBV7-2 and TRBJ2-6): GAGVSQSPSNKVTEKGKDVELRCDPISGHTALYWYRQSLGQGLEFLIYFQGNSAPDKSGLPSDRFSAERTGGSVSTLTIQRTQQEDSAVYLCASSLRTGSGANVLTFGAGSRLTVL.

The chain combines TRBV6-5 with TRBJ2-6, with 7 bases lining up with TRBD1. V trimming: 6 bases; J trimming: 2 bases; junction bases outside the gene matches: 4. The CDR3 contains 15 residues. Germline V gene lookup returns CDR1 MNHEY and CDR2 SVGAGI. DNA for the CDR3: TGTGCCAGCAGCATCGACAGGGCTGGGGCCAACGTCCTGACTTTC. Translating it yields CASSIDRAGANVLTF.

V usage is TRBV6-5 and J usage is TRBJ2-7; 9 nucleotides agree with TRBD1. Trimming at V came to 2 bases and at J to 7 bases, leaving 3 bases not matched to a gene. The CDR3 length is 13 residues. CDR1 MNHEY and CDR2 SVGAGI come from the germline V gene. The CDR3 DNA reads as TGTGCCAGCAGTTACGGGGACAGGGCGGAGCAGTACTTC. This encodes CASSYGDRAEQYF.

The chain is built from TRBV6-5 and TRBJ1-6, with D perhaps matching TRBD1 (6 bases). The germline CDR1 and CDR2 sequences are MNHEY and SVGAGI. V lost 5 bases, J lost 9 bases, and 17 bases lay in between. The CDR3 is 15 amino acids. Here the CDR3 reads CASSPRTALSSPLHF. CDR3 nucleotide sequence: TGTGCCAGCAGTCCCCGGACAGCTTTATCTTCACCCCTCCACTTT.

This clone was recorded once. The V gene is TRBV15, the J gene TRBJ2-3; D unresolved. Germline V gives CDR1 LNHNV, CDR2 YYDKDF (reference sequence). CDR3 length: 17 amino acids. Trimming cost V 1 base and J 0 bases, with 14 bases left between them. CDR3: CATSRVPISVSTDTQYF. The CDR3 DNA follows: TGTGCCACCAGCAGAGTCCCTATAAGCGTTAGCACAGATACGCAGTATTTT.

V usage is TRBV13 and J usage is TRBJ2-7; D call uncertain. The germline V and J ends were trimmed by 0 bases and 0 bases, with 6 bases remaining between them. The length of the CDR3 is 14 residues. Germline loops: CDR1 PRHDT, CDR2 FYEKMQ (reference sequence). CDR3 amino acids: CASSLGQSSYEQYF. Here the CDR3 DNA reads TGTGCCAGCAGCTTAGGACAAAGCTCCTACGAGCAGTACTTC.

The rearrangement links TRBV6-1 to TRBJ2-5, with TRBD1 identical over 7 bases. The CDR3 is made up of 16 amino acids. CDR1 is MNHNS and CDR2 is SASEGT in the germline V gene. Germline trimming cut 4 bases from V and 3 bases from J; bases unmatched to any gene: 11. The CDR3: CASSVTPGQTKETQYF. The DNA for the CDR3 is TGTGCCAGCAGTGTTACTCCGGGACAGACAAAAGAGACCCAGTACTTC.

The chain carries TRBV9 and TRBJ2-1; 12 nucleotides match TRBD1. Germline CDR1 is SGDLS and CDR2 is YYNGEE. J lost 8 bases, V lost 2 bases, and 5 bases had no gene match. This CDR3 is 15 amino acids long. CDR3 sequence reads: CASSVGTGGGDEQFF. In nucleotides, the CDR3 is TGTGCCAGCAGCGTCGGGACAGGGGGCGGAGATGAGCAGTTCTTC.